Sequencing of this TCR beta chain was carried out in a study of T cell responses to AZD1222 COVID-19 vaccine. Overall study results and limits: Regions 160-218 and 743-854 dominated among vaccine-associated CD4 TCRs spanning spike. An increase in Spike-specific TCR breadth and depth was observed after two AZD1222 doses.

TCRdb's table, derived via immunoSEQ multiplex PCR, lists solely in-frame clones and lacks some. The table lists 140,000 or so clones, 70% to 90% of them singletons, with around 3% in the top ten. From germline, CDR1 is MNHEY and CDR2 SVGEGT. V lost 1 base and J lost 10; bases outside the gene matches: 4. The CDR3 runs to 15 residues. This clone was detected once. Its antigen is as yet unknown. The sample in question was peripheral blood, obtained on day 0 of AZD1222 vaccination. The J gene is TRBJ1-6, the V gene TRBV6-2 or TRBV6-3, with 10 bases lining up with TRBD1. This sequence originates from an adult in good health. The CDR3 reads CASSYLGQGKSPLHF. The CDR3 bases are TGTGCCAGCAGTTACTTGGGACAGGGGAAGTCACCCCTCCACTTT.